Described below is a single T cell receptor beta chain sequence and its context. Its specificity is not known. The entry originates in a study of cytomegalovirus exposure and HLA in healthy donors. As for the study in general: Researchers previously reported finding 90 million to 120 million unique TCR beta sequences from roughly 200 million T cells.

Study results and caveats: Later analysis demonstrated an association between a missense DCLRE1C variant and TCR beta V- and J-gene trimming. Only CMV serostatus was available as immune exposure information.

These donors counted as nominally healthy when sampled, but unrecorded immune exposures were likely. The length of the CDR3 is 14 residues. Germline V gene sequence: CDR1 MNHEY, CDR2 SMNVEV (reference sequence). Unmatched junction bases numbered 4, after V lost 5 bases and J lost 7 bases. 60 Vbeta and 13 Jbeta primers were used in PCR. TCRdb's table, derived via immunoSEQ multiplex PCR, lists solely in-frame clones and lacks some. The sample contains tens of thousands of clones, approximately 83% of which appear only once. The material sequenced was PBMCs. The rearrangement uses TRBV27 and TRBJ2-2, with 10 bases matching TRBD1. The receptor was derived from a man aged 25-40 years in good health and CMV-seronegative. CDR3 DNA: TGTGCCAGCAGTATCGGGACAGGGGTCGGGGAGCTGTTTTTT. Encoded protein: CASSIGTGVGELFF.